This T cell receptor (beta chain) derives from a study of OX40 agonist ivuxolimab in advanced cancers. Regarding the research as a whole: Ivuxolimab was a fully human IgG2 agonistic monoclonal antibody targeting the costimulatory receptor OX40 (CD134). A male proportion of under 85% and a mean age of roughly 55 years, ranging from roughly 23 to 79, were recorded for the dose-escalation cohort. Peripheral TCRbeta sequencing was intended to test whether TCR sequence diversity was altered and clonal T-cell expansion was caused by ivuxolimab. Of the 50 to 55 patients in dose escalation, approximately 20 had hepatocellular carcinoma, some 15 had melanoma, 9 had renal cell carcinoma and 9 had head and neck cancer. Three dose-escalation patients achieved partial responses, one with hepatocellular carcinoma and two with cutaneous melanoma. The paper describes the monotherapy dose-escalation part (N of about 52 patients) of the phase I trial of ivuxolimab. Intravenous ivuxolimab was administered to patients every 2 weeks at six dose levels: 0.01, 0.1, 0.3, 1.5, 3 and 10 mg/kg. Patients were allowed to have had prior anti-PD-1, anti-PD-L1 or anti-CTLA-4 therapy, and around 40% of the dose-escalation patients had previously received checkpoint inhibitors.

Patients with autoimmune disease history or receiving systemic immunosuppression were excluded from the trial. Peripheral blood for TCR sequencing was drawn from every dose cohort at baseline, at cycle 4 day 1 and at cycle 7 day 1. The samples were drawn from a first-in-human, open-label, multicenter phase I dose-escalation trial of ivuxolimab. Adults with locally advanced or metastatic head and neck squamous cell, hepatocellular, melanoma or renal cell carcinoma were enrolled in the trial. Before TCR sequencing, CD4+ and CD8+ T cells were separately sorted from peripheral blood. Regarding this clone: What antigen it recognizes has not been identified. Nothing much larger sits one base from this clone, and base qualities are not available.

Genomic DNA was extracted from sorted cells for sequencing of the TCRbeta CDR3 region. TCRbeta CDR3 regions were sequenced using the immunoSEQ Assay. The source is immuneACCESS, and TCRdb retained only in-frame sequences with V and J called. Part of the clones is not carried over; for the studies checked, unresolved V genes explain less than half of this, and the remainder is unexplained. This sample comprises around 100,000 clones, about 91% of them detected only once. 0.3% to 0.4% of the sample belongs to the ten largest clones. Reading the germline V gene gives CDR1 MNHNS and CDR2 SASEGT. The V end loses 2 bases and the J end loses 5 bases, and a stretch of 26 bases separates them. The CDR3 sequence holds 19 residues, the cysteine and phenylalanine included. Left in the record is the CDR3 DNA by itself, 57 bases read in frame from the first base. Results and caveats for the whole study, not just this receptor: Low levels of normalized T-cell clonal expansion were also seen in some patients who did not respond. At doses from 0.1 to 3.0 mg/kg, clonal expansion was seen in both CD4+ and CD8+ blood T cells between baseline and week 6. Antigen specificity was not determined for the clonally expanded peripheral T cells. In the 0.1-3.0 mg/kg groups, partial responders had among the lowest normalized peripheral clonal expansion, particularly in CD8+ T cells. After ivuxolimab, more expanded clones were found on average in CD8+ T cells than in CD4+ T cells.

The source is an adult with an advanced solid tumor such as melanoma, head and neck, liver or kidney cancer. The sample consisted of CD4+ or CD8+ T cells sorted from blood, taken in a trial of the OX40 agonist ivuxolimab. The chain is made from TRBV6-1 and TRBJ2-3; the D region is possibly TRBD1 or TRBD2, each matching across 6 bases. The nucleotide sequence is given as TGTGCCAGCAGTGAACACTACTTGGGGGCGGGACCCCTGATAGATACGCAGTATTTT. This codes for CASSEHYLGAGPLIDTQYF.